Shown below are 10 T cell receptor beta chains from a single sample sequenced in a study of OX40 agonist ivuxolimab in advanced cancers. Repertoires were generated with immunoSEQ multiplex PCR, while TCRdb's copy carries only in-frame clones and drops some. The table has some 130,000 clones, over 75% seen once. The material sequenced was CD4+ or CD8+ T cells sorted from blood, taken in a trial of the OX40 agonist ivuxolimab. Source of these receptors: an adult with an advanced solid tumor such as melanoma, head and neck, liver or kidney cancer.

The V gene is TRBV5-1, the J gene TRBJ2-1; D is ambiguous. This CDR3 spans 15 amino acids. The germline V and J ends were trimmed by 2 bases and 2 bases, with 11 bases remaining between them. Germline V gene data show CDR1 as SGHRS and CDR2 as YFSETQ. CDR3 region: CASSFGQLAYNEQFF. Here the CDR3 DNA reads TGCGCCAGCAGCTTTGGGCAGCTCGCCTACAATGAGCAGTTCTTC.

This CDR3 is CASTLVPNTGELFF. As DNA, the CDR3 is TGTGCCAGCACTCTAGTTCCGAACACCGGGGAGCTGTTTTTT. This chain uses TRBV28 with TRBJ2-2; D unclear. Trimming removed 7 bases from V and 0 bases from J, with 9 bases in between. The CDR3 consists of 14 residues. Germline CDR1 reads MDHEN; CDR2 reads SYDVKM.

This CDR3 reads CASSRAINEKLFF. CDR3 coding DNA: TGTGCCAGCAGCCGAGCCATTAATGAAAAACTGTTTTTT. The chain has TRBV5-8 and TRBJ1-4; D is unclear. CDR3 length: 13 amino acids. The germline gives CDR1 SGHTS, CDR2 YDEGEE. V was clipped by 4 bases and J by 4 bases, with 8 bases between them. Complete variable domain (other parts from reference TRBV5-8 and TRBJ1-4): EAGVTQSPTHLIKTRGQQATLRCSPISGHTSVYWYQQALGLGLQFLLWYDEGEERNRGNFPPRFSGRQFPNYSSELNVNALELEDSALYLCASSRAINEKLFFGSGTQLSVL.

This clone was seen a few times. The chain is built from TRBV18 and TRBJ2-2, with D uncertain. The germline CDR1 and CDR2 sequences are KGHSH and LQKENI. V lost 2 bases to trimming and J lost 1 base, with 8 bases between them. The CDR3 runs to 15 residues. For the CDR3, the DNA is TGTGCCAGCTCACCAGGGCAGCTGAACACCGGGGAGCTGTTTTTT. Translation gives CASSPGQLNTGELFF.

The gene calls are TRBV5-4 and TRBJ1-4, with D unclear. The germline V and J ends were trimmed by 0 bases and 7 bases, with 13 bases remaining between them. The CDR3 sequence is 15 residues long. Germline assignment: CDR1 SGHNT and CDR2 YYREEE (reference sequence). DNA for the CDR3: TGTGCCAGCAGCTTGGCCGGGCCTGCGACTGAAAAACTGTTTTTT. Its translation: CASSLAGPATEKLFF.

The gene calls are TRBV6-1 and TRBJ1-4; weak D call: TRBD1 (5 bases). The CDR3 has 13 amino acids. V lost 6 bases and J 6 bases, leaving 11 bases between the germline ends. Germline V lookup: CDR1 MNHNS, CDR2 SASEGT. For the CDR3, the DNA is TGTGCCAGCAGCCCCAGGGAGGATGAAAAACTGTTTTTT. Translating gives CASSPREDEKLFF.

This chain links TRBV11-3 with TRBJ2-7; D call uncertain. Trimming shortened V by 3 bases and J by 5 bases, and 14 bases separated the two germline ends. This CDR3 spans 14 amino acids. Per germline, CDR1 SGHNT and CDR2 YENEEA. In nucleotides, the CDR3 is TGTGCCAGCAGCTTCAGAGGAGAGTCGGACGAGCAGTACTTC. The encoded protein is CASSFRGESDEQYF.

The chain combines TRBV19 with TRBJ1-5; D unresolved. Deletions cut 1 base from V and 8 bases from J, with 15 bases between. Germline CDR1 is LNHDA and CDR2 is SQIVND (reference sequence). CDR3 length: 15 residues. The CDR3 coding sequence is TGTGCCAGTAGTATAGTTGACACAGTGATCAAGCCCCAGCATTTT. Translated, it gives CASSIVDTVIKPQHF.

The chain combines TRBV30 with TRBJ2-7; 12 positions match TRBD1. This CDR3 spans 14 amino acids. J lost 2 bases, V lost 3 bases, and 2 bases had no gene match. Germline assignment: CDR1 GTSNPN and CDR2 SVGIG (reference sequence). CDR3 coding DNA: TGTGCCTGGAGGGGGACAGGGGGCCCCTACGAGCAGTACTTC. Translation: CAWRGTGGPYEQYF. Combining the CDR3 with reference TRBV30 and TRBJ2-7 gives the whole variable domain SQTIHQWPATLVQPVGSPLSLECTVEGTSNPNLYWYRQAAGRGLQLLFYSVGIGQISSEVPQNLSASRPQDRQFILSSKKLLLSDSGFYLCAWRGTGGPYEQYFGPGTRLTVT.

This clone has more than one count but fewer than ten. V gene TRBV29-1 combines with J gene TRBJ2-3, with 11 bases identical to TRBD2. With V trimmed by 7 bases and J by 2 bases, 11 bases remained unmatched. The germline V gene encodes CDR1 SQVTM and CDR2 ANQGSEA. CDR3 length: 16 residues. The CDR3 is CSATPTSGTLTDTQYF. The CDR3 nucleotides are TGCAGCGCCACCCCGACTAGCGGGACACTCACAGATACGCAGTATTTT.